These 30 T cell receptor beta chains share one sample of origin, sequenced in a study of blood T cells in healthy people across ages. Sample-barcoded 5' priming and a J-beta primer mix drove a second PCR of roughly 7 to 11 cycles. MiXCR was run by TCRdb on the 5' RACE reads, yielding one entry per CDR3 protein. The sample records approximately 580,000 distinct CDR3 sequences, about 25% being singletons. These data were likewise used in another study, on T cells of mothers and their children.

Sequenced input: blood. The receptors derive from a boy under 18 in good health.

V and J are TRBV7-2 and TRBJ2-3; 8 bases align to TRBD2. J was trimmed by 5 bases and V by 0 bases; bases with no gene match: 4. The CDR3 contains 15 residues. Germline-derived CDR1 and CDR2 are SGHTA and FQGNSA. CDR3 nucleotide sequence: TGTGCCAGCAGCTTAGCGTACGGGGGGGGAGATACGCAGTATTTT. Amino acids: CASSLAYGGGDTQYF.

The V call is TRBV27, the J call TRBJ1-5, with D maybe TRBD1 (5 bases). The CDR3 has 15 amino acids. Trimming stripped 6 bases from V and 4 bases from J, with 16 bases between. Germline CDR1 is MNHEY and CDR2 is SMNVEV (reference sequence). As DNA, the CDR3 is TGTGCCAGCAGGGAATCCGGGACCGAAAATCAGCCCCAGCATTTT. Protein product: CASRESGTENQPQHF.

On this clonotype itself: Mismatch with germline at one junction end may stem from a read error. The chain couples TRBV11-2 to TRBJ2-3; D is perhaps TRBD1 or TRBD2 (5 bases each). The CDR3 is 15 residues long. Germline V lookup: CDR1 SGHAT, CDR2 FQNNGV. The CDR3 DNA is TGTGCCGGCAGCTTGGGACGAGGATCCGCAGATACGCAGTATTTT. Residues: CAGSLGRGSADTQYF.

V is TRBV7-9 and J is TRBJ2-3, with TRBD1 as a possible D gene (6 bases). Trimming took off 4 bases at V and 4 bases at J, with 18 bases between the two ends. The CDR3 is made up of 16 amino acids. Germline CDR1 SEHNR, CDR2 FQNEAQ (reference sequence). CDR3 loop: CASSSPRFRGADTQYF. CDR3 nucleotide sequence: TGTGCCAGCAGCTCCCCAAGGTTCAGGGGTGCAGATACGCAGTATTTT. The variable domain in full, completed from reference TRBV7-9 and TRBJ2-3, reads DTGVSQNPRHKITKRGQNVTFRCDPISEHNRLYWYRQTLGQGPEFLTYFQNEAQLEKSRLLSDRFSAERPKGSFSTLEIQRTEQGDSAMYLCASSSPRFRGADTQYFGPGTRLTVL.

This sequence joins TRBV28 and TRBJ2-7, with 8 bases identical to TRBD2. This CDR3 spans 13 amino acids. V shed 8 bases, J shed 5 bases, and the junction held 8 bases outside the gene matches. Germline CDR1 is MDHEN and CDR2 is SYDVKM. The CDR3 is CASGPGGVNEQYF. The DNA for the CDR3 is TGTGCCAGCGGTCCGGGGGGGGTCAACGAGCAGTACTTC.

This clonotype was recorded a few times. This rearrangement joins TRBV12-3 or TRBV12-4 to TRBJ2-7, with D perhaps matching TRBD1 (5 bases). V lost 4 bases, J lost 3 bases, and 13 bases lay in between. This CDR3 has 14 amino acids. DNA for the CDR3: TGTGCCAGCAGTTCTCCACACGACAGCTACGAGCAGTACTTC. Translated: CASSSPHDSYEQYF.

This clonotype was seen at least ten times. CDR3 in DNA: TGCAGCGTTCCCCGGGACAGGGCCTCCGAAAACATTCAGTACTTC. Its translation is CSVPRDRASENIQYF. The chain employs TRBV29-1 and TRBJ2-4; 9 bases map to TRBD1. Losses at the gene ends were 5 bases for V and 5 bases for J; bases not matched to a gene: 10. Per the germline V gene, CDR1 is SQVTM and CDR2 is ANQGSEA. CDR3 length equals 15 residues.

This clonotype was recorded a few times. V and J are TRBV27 and TRBJ1-1; D is uncertain. Trimming left V 4 bases short and J 5 bases short, with 14 bases between. The germline CDR1 and CDR2 sequences are MNHEY and SMNVEV (reference sequence). This CDR3 comprises 14 residues. CDR3 amino acids: CASSSLPVGTEAFF. In nucleotides, the CDR3 is TGTGCCAGCAGTTCCCTCCCGGTGGGGACTGAAGCTTTCTTT.

For this clonotype: Lacking the conserved final phenylalanine or tryptophan, this CDR3 likely reflects a read error. J is TRBJ1-1 and V is TRBV6-1; D is unclear. Germline CDR1 and CDR2: MNHNS and SASEGT. Trimming stripped 3 bases from V and 3 bases from J, with 8 bases between. The CDR3 has 13 residues. The CDR3 protein is CASSDDWDTEAFL. The CDR3 DNA follows: TGTGCCAGCAGTGATGACTGGGACACTGAAGCTTTCCTT.

This clonotype was counted only a few times. The rearrangement joins TRBV29-1 to TRBJ1-2, with 7 bases that match TRBD1. The CDR3 covers 13 residues. The junction had 7 bases not matched to a gene; V was cut back by 6 bases and J by 3 bases. Germline CDR1 reads SQVTM; CDR2 reads ANQGSEA. Here the CDR3 DNA reads TGCAGCGTCACAGGGGCCCCCGACTATGGCTACACCTTC. As protein: CSVTGAPDYGYTF.

This clonotype came up a few times. The chain couples TRBV7-9 to TRBJ2-1; TRBD2 might be the D (5 bases). V was shortened by 2 bases and J by 6 bases, with 11 bases between the two germline ends. The V gene's germline CDR1 is SEHNR and CDR2 FQNEAQ (reference sequence). The CDR3 spans 14 residues. The DNA for the CDR3 is TGTGCCAGCAGCTTATCTGCGACTACCAATGAGCAGTTCTTC. It translates to CASSLSATTNEQFF.

The chain carries TRBV6-4 and TRBJ2-3; 7 nucleotides line up with TRBD2. With 6 bases clipped from V and 4 bases from J, the junction kept 7 bases outside the gene matches. This CDR3 is 14 amino acids long. Germline CDR1 MRHNA, CDR2 SNTAGT. For the CDR3, the DNA is TGTGCCAGCAGCCAAGCTAGCGGCCCAGATACGCAGTATTTT. Encoded protein: CASSQASGPDTQYF.

This clonotype was counted between two and nine times. The rearrangement uses TRBV6-5 and TRBJ2-3, with a possible D match to TRBD1 (6 bases). Trimming stripped 3 bases from V and 5 bases from J, with 33 bases between. The length of the CDR3 is 21 residues. Germline CDR1 MNHEY, CDR2 SVGAGI. The CDR3 DNA follows: TGTGCCAGCAGTTATGGTGCAGGGACATCCAGAAACCCGTGGGGCTTAGATACGCAGTATTTT. Encoded protein: CASSYGAGTSRNPWGLDTQYF.

In this sample, this clonotype turned up a few times. This chain links TRBV11-3 with TRBJ2-7, with D possibly TRBD1 on 6 matching bases. The CDR3 covers 13 residues. CDR1 and CDR2 from the germline V gene are SGHNT and YENEEA. The V end was cut by 3 bases, the J end by 5 bases, with 11 bases between. The CDR3 DNA sequence: TGTGCCAGCAGCTTCGGCAGGGACAACGAGCAGTACTTC. Its translation is CASSFGRDNEQYF.

V usage is TRBV27 and J usage is TRBJ1-6; weak D call: TRBD1 (6 bases). V was clipped by 5 bases and J by 10 bases, with 15 bases between them. Germline loops: CDR1 MNHEY, CDR2 SMNVEV (reference sequence). This CDR3 region has 14 residues. The CDR3 loop is CASSPQGLLSPLHF. CDR3 in DNA: TGTGCCAGCAGTCCTCAGGGGCTTTTATCACCCCTCCACTTT.

The CDR3 sequence is CASSLVSGPTGELFF. CDR3 nucleotides: TGCGCCAGCAGCTTGGTTTCAGGGCCCACCGGGGAGCTGTTTTTT. The chain recombines TRBV5-1 with TRBJ2-2, with a weak D call TRBD1 (5 bases). This CDR3 has 15 amino acids. Deletions cut 0 bases from V and 4 bases from J, with 10 bases between. CDR1 is SGHRS, CDR2 YFSETQ, per germline.

The count of this clonotype is one. The rearrangement joins TRBV7-2 to TRBJ2-3; tentatively, D is TRBD1 (6 bases). Per the germline V gene, CDR1 is SGHTA and CDR2 is FQGNSA. Trimming shortened V by 5 bases and J by 2 bases, and 17 bases separated the two germline ends. This CDR3 region has 16 residues. The CDR3 region has the DNA TGTGCCAGCAGCCGACAGGTCCGAACCCTCACAGATACGCAGTATTTT. Translating gives CASSRQVRTLTDTQYF.

The V call is TRBV2, the J call TRBJ2-5, with 9 bases aligning to TRBD2. The assigned J gene may be wrong: the sequence end matches TRBJ2-1 better. CDR3 size: 14 residues. From germline, CDR1 is SNHLY and CDR2 FYNNEI. CDR3 sequence reads: CASSDALAGYEQFF. The CDR3 nucleotides are TGTGCCAGCAGTGACGCACTAGCGGGCTATGAGCAGTTCTTC.

The sample holds a few counts of this clonotype. The chain is built from TRBV5-1 and TRBJ1-1; unclear D gene. The length of the CDR3 is 15 residues. The V end lost 0 bases, the J end lost 6 bases, and 15 bases lay between the germline ends. Germline assignment: CDR1 SGHRS and CDR2 YFSETQ. The CDR3 loop reads CASSLVFEGRPEAFF. The CDR3 DNA is TGCGCCAGCAGCTTGGTTTTCGAGGGCCGGCCTGAAGCTTTCTTT.

This clonotype was recorded many times. The CDR3 nucleotides read TGCAGTGCTTTGGCAGGGCAAGCGGGGGGAGAGACCCAGTACTTC. Amino acids: CSALAGQAGGETQYF. This chain connects TRBV20-1 to TRBJ2-5; the match to TRBD2 covers 9 bases. Germline trimming cut 5 bases from V and 4 bases from J; bases unmatched to any gene: 11. The germline CDR1 and CDR2 sequences are DFQATT and SNEGSKA (reference sequence). The CDR3 covers 15 residues.

In the case of this clonotype: One end of the junction varies from germline; a read error may be responsible. V usage is TRBV12-3 or TRBV12-4 and J usage is TRBJ2-1; D is unclear. The CDR3 is 14 amino acids. CDR3 protein: CASSSGTNYDEQFF. CDR3 sequence (DNA): TGTGCCAGCAGTTCGGGTACAAACTACGATGAGCAGTTCTTC.

This clonotype was recorded a few times. V usage is TRBV4-3 and J usage is TRBJ1-2; no clear D. V lost 0 bases to trimming and J lost 3 bases, with 8 bases between them. CDR3 length equals 14 residues. Germline V gene lookup returns CDR1 LGHNA and CDR2 YSLEER. CDR3 protein: CASSQDPLYYGYTF. For the CDR3, the DNA is TGCGCCAGCAGCCAAGACCCGCTTTACTATGGCTACACCTTC.

V gene TRBV28 combines with J gene TRBJ2-1; D might be TRBD2 (5 bases). This CDR3 comprises 14 residues. V was trimmed by 4 bases and J by 3 bases, leaving 10 bases between them. CDR1 is MDHEN and CDR2 is SYDVKM in the germline V gene. The CDR3 loop is CASSSGDFYNEQFF. The CDR3 DNA reads as TGTGCCAGCAGTTCCGGGGATTTCTACAATGAGCAGTTCTTC.

The chain links TRBV5-1 to TRBJ2-7; TRBD2 matches at 7 bases. CDR1 is SGHRS, CDR2 YFSETQ, per germline. J was trimmed by 2 bases and V by 0 bases; bases with no gene match: 5. The CDR3 has 15 residues. CDR3 sequence reads: CASSLAGGDAYEQYF. DNA for the CDR3: TGCGCCAGCAGCTTGGCGGGGGGAGACGCCTACGAGCAGTACTTC.

The V gene is TRBV20-1, the J gene TRBJ2-3, with 7 bases matching TRBD2. The CDR3 sequence is 14 residues long. V was pared by 6 bases and J by 6 bases, with 12 bases of the junction left unmatched. Germline-derived CDR1 and CDR2 are DFQATT and SNEGSKA (reference sequence). The CDR3 loop reads CSAPRPSGADTQYF. Here the CDR3 DNA reads TGCAGTGCCCCACGGCCTAGCGGAGCGGATACGCAGTATTTT.

This clonotype was observed a few times. V gene TRBV29-1 combines with J gene TRBJ2-2; the D gene could be TRBD1 or TRBD2 (5 bases each). V was trimmed by 0 bases and J by 7 bases, leaving 12 bases between them. This CDR3 region has 14 residues. Germline V gene sequence: CDR1 SQVTM, CDR2 ANQGSEA. This CDR3 is CSVEEGSRGGELFF. CDR3 sequence (DNA): TGCAGCGTTGAAGAGGGGAGTAGGGGCGGGGAGCTGTTTTTT.

This clonotype was seen only a few times. The rearrangement joins TRBV7-2 to TRBJ2-3, with 8 bases matching TRBD1. J gave up 2 bases and V 1 base, and 8 bases lay outside the gene matches. CDR1 and CDR2 (germline): SGHTA, FQGNSA. This CDR3 is built from 17 residues. CDR3 DNA: TGTGCCAGCAGCTTAGTCCCAGGGGGCGACCCCACAGATACGCAGTATTTT. This sequence encodes CASSLVPGGDPTDTQYF.

This clonotype has a handful of counts. The chain links TRBV7-3 to TRBJ2-2; D unclear. Trimming cost V 6 bases and J 0 bases, with 14 bases left between them. Germline loops: CDR1 SGHTA, CDR2 FQGTGA. CDR3 size: 16 residues. The CDR3 coding sequence is TGTGCCAGCAGTTTACCCACTGTTTCGAACACCGGGGAGCTGTTTTTT. As protein: CASSLPTVSNTGELFF.

This clonotype was observed a few times. The chain couples TRBV6-2 or TRBV6-3 to TRBJ1-1, with D maybe TRBD1 (6 bases). CDR1 is MNHEY and CDR2 is SVGEGT in the germline V gene. V gave up 7 bases and J gave up 5 bases, with 14 bases separating them. This CDR3 has 13 residues. The CDR3 region is CASMILRGTEAFF. The CDR3 region has the DNA TGTGCCAGCATGATCCTGAGGGGGACTGAAGCTTTCTTT.

A few counts support this clonotype. This rearrangement joins TRBV7-9 to TRBJ2-4; 8 positions match TRBD1. The CDR3 is 19 residues long. Germline values: CDR1 SEHNR, CDR2 FQNEAQ (reference sequence). The V gene end was trimmed by 1 base and the J gene end by 1 base; junction bases not matched to a gene: 12. In DNA form, the CDR3 reads TGTGCCAGCAGCTTAGGCGTCAGGGGGCCCGATTCGGCCAAAAACATTCAGTACTTC. It specifies CASSLGVRGPDSAKNIQYF.